The clone carrying this TCR beta chain was picked up many times. This sample stems from a study of CD8 T cells in ankylosing spondylitis. The V gene's germline CDR1 is LNHDA and CDR2 SQIVND (reference sequence). V lost 3 bases to trimming and J lost 5 bases; unmatched junction nucleotides: 12. CDR3 length equals 17 residues. TCRdb reanalysed the 5' RACE reads using MiXCR and keeps one entry per CDR3 protein. Of about 240,000 distinct CDR3 sequences listed, under 30% are singletons. The J gene is TRBJ2-5, the V gene TRBV19; 10 bases are a match to TRBD2. The sample consisted of blood, either unsorted or a sorted T cell fraction (not recorded which). The TCR was taken from a male donor with ankylosing spondylitis or in good health (not recorded which). CDR3 loop: CASSIQASGGVWETQYF. CDR3 bases: TGTGCCAGTAGTATCCAAGCTAGCGGGGGAGTGTGGGAGACCCAGTACTTC.